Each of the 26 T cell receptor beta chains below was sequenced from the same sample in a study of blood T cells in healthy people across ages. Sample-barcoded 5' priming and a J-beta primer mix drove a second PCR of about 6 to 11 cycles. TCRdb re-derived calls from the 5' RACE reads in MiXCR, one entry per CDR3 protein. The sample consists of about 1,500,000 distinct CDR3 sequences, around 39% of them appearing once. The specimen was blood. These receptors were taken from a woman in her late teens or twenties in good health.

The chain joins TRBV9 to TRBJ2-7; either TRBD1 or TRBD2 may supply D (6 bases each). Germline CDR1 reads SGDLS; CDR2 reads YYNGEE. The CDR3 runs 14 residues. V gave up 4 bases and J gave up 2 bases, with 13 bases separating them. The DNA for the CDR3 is TGTGCCAGCAGCAAACAAGGGGGGACCTACGAGCAGTACTTC. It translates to CASSKQGGTYEQYF.

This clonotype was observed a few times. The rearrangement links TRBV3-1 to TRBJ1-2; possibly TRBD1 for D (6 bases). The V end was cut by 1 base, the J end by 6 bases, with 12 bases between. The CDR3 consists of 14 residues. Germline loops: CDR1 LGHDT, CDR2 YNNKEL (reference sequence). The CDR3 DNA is TGTGCCAGCAGCCAAGCGGCGGGGGCTGATGGCTACACCTTC. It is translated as CASSQAAGADGYTF.

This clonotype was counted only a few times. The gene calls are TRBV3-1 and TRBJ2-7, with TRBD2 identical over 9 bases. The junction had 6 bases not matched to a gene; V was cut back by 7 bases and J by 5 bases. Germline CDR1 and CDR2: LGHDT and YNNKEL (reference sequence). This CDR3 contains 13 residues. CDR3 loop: CASTLSGSHEQYF. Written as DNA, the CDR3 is TGTGCCAGCACCCTTAGCGGGAGCCACGAGCAGTACTTC.

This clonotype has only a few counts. The chain's CDR3 is CASSYQNRGGYTF. Here the CDR3 DNA reads TGTGCCAGCAGCTACCAAAACAGGGGCGGCTACACCTTC. The V gene is TRBV11-2, the J gene TRBJ1-2; 7 nucleotides line up with TRBD1. The V segment lost 4 bases and the J segment 8 bases; nucleotides outside the gene matches: 7. The germline V gene encodes CDR1 SGHAT and CDR2 FQNNGV. The CDR3 spans 13 residues.

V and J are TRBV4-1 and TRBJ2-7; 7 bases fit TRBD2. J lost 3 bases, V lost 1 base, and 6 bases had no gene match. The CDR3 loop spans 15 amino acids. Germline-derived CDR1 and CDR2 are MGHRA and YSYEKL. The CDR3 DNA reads TGCGCCAGCAGCCAAGCGGCTAGCGGAGACTACGAGCAGTACTTC. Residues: CASSQAASGDYEQYF.

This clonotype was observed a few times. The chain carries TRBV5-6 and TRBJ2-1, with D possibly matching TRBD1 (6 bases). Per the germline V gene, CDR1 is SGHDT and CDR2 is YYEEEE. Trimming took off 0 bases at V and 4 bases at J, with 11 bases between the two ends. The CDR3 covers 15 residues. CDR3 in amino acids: CASSLAGQWYNEQFF. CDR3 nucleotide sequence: TGTGCCAGCAGCTTGGCCGGACAGTGGTACAATGAGCAGTTCTTC.

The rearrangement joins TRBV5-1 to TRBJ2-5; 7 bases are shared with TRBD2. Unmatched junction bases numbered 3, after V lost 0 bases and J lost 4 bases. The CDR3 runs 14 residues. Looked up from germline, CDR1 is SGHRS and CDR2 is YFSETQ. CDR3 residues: CASSLAGRTETQYF. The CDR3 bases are TGCGCCAGCAGCTTGGCCGGGAGGACAGAGACCCAGTACTTC. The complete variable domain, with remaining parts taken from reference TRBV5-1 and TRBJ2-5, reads KAGVTQTPRYLIKTRGQQVTLSCSPISGHRSVSWYQQTPGQGLQFLFEYFSETQRNKGNFPGRFSGRQFSNSRSEMNVSTLELGDSALYLCASSLAGRTETQYFGPGTRLLVL.

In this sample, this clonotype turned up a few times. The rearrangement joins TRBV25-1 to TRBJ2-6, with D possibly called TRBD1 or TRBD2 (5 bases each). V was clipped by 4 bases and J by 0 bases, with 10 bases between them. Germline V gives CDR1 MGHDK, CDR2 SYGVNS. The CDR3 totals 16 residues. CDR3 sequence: CASSATGLSGANVLTF. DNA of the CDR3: TGTGCCAGCAGTGCAACAGGACTCTCTGGGGCCAACGTCCTGACTTTC.

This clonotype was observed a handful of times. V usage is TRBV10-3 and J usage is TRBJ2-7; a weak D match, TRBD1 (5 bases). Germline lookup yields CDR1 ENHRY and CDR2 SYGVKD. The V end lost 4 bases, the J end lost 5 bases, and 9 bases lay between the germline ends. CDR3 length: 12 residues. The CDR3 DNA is TGTGCCATCAGTGCAGGGTTAGACGAGCAGTACTTC. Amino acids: CAISAGLDEQYF.

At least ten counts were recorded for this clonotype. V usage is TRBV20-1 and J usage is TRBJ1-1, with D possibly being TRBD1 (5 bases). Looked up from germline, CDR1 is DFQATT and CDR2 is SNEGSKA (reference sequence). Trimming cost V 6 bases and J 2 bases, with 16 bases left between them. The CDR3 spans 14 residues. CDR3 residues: CSAGTGDSNTEAFF. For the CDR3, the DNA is TGCAGTGCGGGGACGGGGGACTCCAACACTGAAGCTTTCTTT.

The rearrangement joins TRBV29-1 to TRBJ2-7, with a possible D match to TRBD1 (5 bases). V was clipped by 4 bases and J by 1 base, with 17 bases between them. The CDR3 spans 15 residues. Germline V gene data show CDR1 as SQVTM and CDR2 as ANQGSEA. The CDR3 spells CSVADNIGPSYEQYF. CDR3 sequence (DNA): TGCAGCGTTGCGGACAATATCGGGCCTTCCTACGAGCAGTACTTC.

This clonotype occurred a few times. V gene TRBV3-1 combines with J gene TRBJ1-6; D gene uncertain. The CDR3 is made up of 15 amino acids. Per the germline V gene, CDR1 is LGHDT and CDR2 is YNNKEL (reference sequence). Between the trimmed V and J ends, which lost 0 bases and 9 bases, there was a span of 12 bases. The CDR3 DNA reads TGTGCCAGCAGCCAAGATATGGTTTGGGGTTCACCCCTCCACTTT. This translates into CASSQDMVWGSPLHF.

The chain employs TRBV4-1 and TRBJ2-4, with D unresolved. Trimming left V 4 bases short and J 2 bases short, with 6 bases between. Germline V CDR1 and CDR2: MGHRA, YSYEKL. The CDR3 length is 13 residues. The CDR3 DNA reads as TGCGCCAGCAGCCCCGGACCCAAAAACATTCAGTACTTC. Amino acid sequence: CASSPGPKNIQYF.

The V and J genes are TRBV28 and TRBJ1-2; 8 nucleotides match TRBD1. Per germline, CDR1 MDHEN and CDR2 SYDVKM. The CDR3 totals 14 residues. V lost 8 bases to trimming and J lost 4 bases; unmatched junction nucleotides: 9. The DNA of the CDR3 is TGTGCCAGCCGCAGGACAGGGACGTTCTATGGCTACACCTTC. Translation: CASRRTGTFYGYTF.

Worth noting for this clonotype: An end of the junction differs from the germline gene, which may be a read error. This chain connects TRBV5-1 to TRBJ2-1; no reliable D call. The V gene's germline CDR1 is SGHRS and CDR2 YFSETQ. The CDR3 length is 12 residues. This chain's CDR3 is CASSPAPEERFF. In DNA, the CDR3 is TGCGCCAGCAGCCCTGCTCCAGAAGAGCGGTTCTTC.

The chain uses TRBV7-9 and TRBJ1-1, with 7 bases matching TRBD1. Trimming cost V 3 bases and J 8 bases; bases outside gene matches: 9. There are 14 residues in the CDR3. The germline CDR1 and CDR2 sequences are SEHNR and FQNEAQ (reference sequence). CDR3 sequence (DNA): TGTGCCAGCAGCTTGGGAGGGACAGATTTAGAAGCTTTCTTT. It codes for CASSLGGTDLEAFF.

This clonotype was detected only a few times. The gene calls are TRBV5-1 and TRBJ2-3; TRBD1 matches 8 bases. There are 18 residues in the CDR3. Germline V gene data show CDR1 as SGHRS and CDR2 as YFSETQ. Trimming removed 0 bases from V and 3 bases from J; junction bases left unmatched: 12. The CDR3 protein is CASSLGSLNRGRTDTQYF. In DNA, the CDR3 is TGCGCCAGCAGCTTGGGAAGTCTGAACAGGGGGAGGACAGATACGCAGTATTTT. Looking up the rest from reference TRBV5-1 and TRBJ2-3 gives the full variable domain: KAGVTQTPRYLIKTRGQQVTLSCSPISGHRSVSWYQQTPGQGLQFLFEYFSETQRNKGNFPGRFSGRQFSNSRSEMNVSTLELGDSALYLCASSLGSLNRGRTDTQYFGPGTRLTVL.

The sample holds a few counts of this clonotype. CDR3 in amino acids: CASSLPGLRQYF. The CDR3 DNA follows: TGTGCCAGCAGCTTACCTGGACTCAGGCAGTACTTC. This sequence joins TRBV7-8 and TRBJ2-5; possibly TRBD2 for D (5 bases). The V and J ends lost 2 bases and 11 bases respectively, with 12 bases between them. The germline V gene encodes CDR1 SGHVS and CDR2 FQNEAQ. The CDR3 has 12 residues.

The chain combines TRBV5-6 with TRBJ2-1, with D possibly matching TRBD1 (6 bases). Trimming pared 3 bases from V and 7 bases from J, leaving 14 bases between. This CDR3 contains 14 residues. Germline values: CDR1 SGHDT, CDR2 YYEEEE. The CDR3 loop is CASSSIRTVNEQFF. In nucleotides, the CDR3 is TGTGCCAGCAGCTCCATCAGGACAGTTAATGAGCAGTTCTTC.

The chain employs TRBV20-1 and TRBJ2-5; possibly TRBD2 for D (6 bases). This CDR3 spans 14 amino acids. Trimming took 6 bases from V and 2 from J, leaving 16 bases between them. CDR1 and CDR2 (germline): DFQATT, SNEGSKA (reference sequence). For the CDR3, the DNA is TGCAGTGCAGGTGGGGGGTGGGGGCAAGAGACCCAGTACTTC. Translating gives CSAGGGWGQETQYF.

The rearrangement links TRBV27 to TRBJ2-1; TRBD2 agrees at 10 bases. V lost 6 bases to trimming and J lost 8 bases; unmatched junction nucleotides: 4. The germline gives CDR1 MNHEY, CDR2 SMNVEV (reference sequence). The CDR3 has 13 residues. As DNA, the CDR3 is TGTGCCAGCAGAGGACTAGCGGCCTATGAGCAGTTCTTC. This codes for CASRGLAAYEQFF.

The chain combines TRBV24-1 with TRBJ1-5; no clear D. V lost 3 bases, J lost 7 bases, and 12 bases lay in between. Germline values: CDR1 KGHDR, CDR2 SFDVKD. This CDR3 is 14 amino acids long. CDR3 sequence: CATSDARPGQPQHF. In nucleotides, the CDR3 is TGTGCCACCAGTGATGCCCGACCGGGCCAGCCCCAGCATTTT.

In DNA, the CDR3 is TGTGCCAGCAGCACGGATGGACTAGCGGGAGGTCGAAACACAGATACGCAGTATTTT. Protein: CASSTDGLAGGRNTDTQYF. This rearrangement joins TRBV13 to TRBJ2-3; 14 bases agree with TRBD2. The CDR3 contains 19 residues. Germline assignment: CDR1 PRHDT and CDR2 FYEKMQ (reference sequence). V lost 5 bases to trimming and J lost 2 bases; unmatched junction nucleotides: 12. Variable domain in full (rest from reference TRBV13 and TRBJ2-3): AAGVIQSPRHLIKEKRETATLKCYPIPRHDTVYWYQQGPGQDPQFLISFYEKMQSDKGSIPDRFSAQQFSDYHSELNMSSLELGDSALYFCASSTDGLAGGRNTDTQYFGPGTRLTVL.

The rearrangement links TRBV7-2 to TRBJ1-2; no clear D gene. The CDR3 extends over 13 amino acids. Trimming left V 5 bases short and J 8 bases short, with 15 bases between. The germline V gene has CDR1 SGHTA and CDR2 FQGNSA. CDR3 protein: CASSPSPIYGYTF. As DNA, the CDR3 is TGTGCCAGCAGCCCTTCCCCCATTTACGGCTACACCTTC.

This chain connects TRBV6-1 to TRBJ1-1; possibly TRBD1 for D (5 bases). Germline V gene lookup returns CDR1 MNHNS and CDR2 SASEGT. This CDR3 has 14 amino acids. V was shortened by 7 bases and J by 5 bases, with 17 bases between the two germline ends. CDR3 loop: CASIGGARGTEAFF. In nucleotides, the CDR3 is TGTGCCAGCATCGGAGGGGCCCGGGGGACTGAAGCTTTCTTT.

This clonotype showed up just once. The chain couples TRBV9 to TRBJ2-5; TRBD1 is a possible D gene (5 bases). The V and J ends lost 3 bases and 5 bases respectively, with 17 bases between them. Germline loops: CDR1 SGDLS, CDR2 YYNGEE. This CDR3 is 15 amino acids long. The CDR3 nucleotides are TGTGCCAGCAGCGGTGGGGCGGCCACGGGTGAGACCCAGTACTTC. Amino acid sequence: CASSGGAATGETQYF.